These 23 T cell receptor beta chains share one sample of origin, sequenced in a study of blood T cells in healthy people across ages. Primed by a sample-barcoded 5' primer and a J-beta primer mix, a second PCR proceeded for 7 to 11 cycles. TCRdb independently ran MiXCR on the 5' RACE reads; one entry per CDR3 protein. Of about 1.1 million distinct CDR3 sequences in the sample, roughly two fifths were seen once. Sequencing was performed on blood. Receptors originate from a man younger than 35 in good health.

This clonotype was detected only a few times. The CDR3: CAISARATNEKLFF. CDR3 in DNA: TGTGCCATCAGTGCAAGAGCAACTAATGAAAAACTGTTTTTT. V usage is TRBV10-3 and J usage is TRBJ1-4; D unclear. Trimming removed 4 bases from V and 0 bases from J, with 6 bases in between. The germline gives CDR1 ENHRY, CDR2 SYGVKD. The CDR3 sequence is 14 residues long.

V is TRBV20-1 and J is TRBJ1-5, with D possibly matching TRBD1 (6 bases). V lost 3 bases and J 5 bases, leaving 17 bases between the germline ends. Germline assignment: CDR1 DFQATT and CDR2 SNEGSKA (reference sequence). The CDR3 length is 15 residues. CDR3: CSARGGARGYQPQHF. CDR3 coding DNA: TGCAGTGCTAGGGGGGGGGCGCGTGGTTATCAGCCCCAGCATTTT.

The J gene is TRBJ1-2, the V gene TRBV6-6; D unclear. Trimming took 2 bases from V and 5 from J, leaving 12 bases between them. This CDR3 is 14 amino acids long. Looked up from germline, CDR1 is MNHNY and CDR2 is SVGAGI (reference sequence). The CDR3 spells CASSYGRPDYGYTF. The CDR3 DNA reads as TGTGCCAGCAGTTACGGCAGGCCGGATTATGGCTACACCTTC.

There are a few counts of this clonotype. The J gene is TRBJ2-3, the V gene TRBV4-3; the match to TRBD1 covers 10 bases. Germline-derived CDR1 and CDR2 are LGHNA and YSLEER. The CDR3 consists of 16 residues. V shed 3 bases, J shed 4 bases, and the junction held 7 bases outside the gene matches. CDR3 sequence (DNA): TGCGCCAGCAGCCATAAGACAGGGGGCATCGCAGATACGCAGTATTTT. This encodes CASSHKTGGIADTQYF.

V gene TRBV9 combines with J gene TRBJ2-7; 7 nucleotides match TRBD1. The CDR3 runs 14 residues. The V gene's germline CDR1 is SGDLS and CDR2 YYNGEE. V was clipped by 2 bases and J by 7 bases; unmatched bases: 9. CDR3 coding DNA: TGTGCCAGCAGCGTCCGGCACAGGGGCAATGAGCAGTACTTC. As protein: CASSVRHRGNEQYF.

This clonotype was counted a few times. The genes are TRBV7-8 and TRBJ1-5, with a weak D call TRBD1 (6 bases). The CDR3 has 17 residues. The germline gives CDR1 SGHVS, CDR2 FQNEAQ. V lost 5 bases and J lost 4, with 21 bases in between. CDR3 in DNA: TGTGCCAGCAGCCGCCTACTAGGGGGGACTGGGAATCAGCCCCAGCATTTT. This sequence encodes CASSRLLGGTGNQPQHF.

The chain employs TRBV4-1 and TRBJ2-1; TRBD2 matches at 8 bases. Per germline, CDR1 MGHRA and CDR2 YSYEKL. The CDR3 runs to 18 residues. Trimming took 0 bases from V and 8 from J; bases not matched to a gene: 15. CDR3 amino acids: CASSQDSAWGTRTYEQFF. The CDR3 DNA is TGCGCCAGCAGCCAAGATTCGGCGTGGGGGACTAGAACGTATGAGCAGTTCTTC.

V and J are TRBV27 and TRBJ1-1, with a weak D call TRBD1 (6 bases). Germline V CDR1 and CDR2: MNHEY, SMNVEV (reference sequence). Between the trimmed V and J ends, which lost 0 bases and 4 bases, there was a span of 9 bases. This CDR3 comprises 14 residues. Here the CDR3 reads CASSLSEGGTEAFF. As DNA, the CDR3 is TGTGCCAGCAGTTTATCCGAGGGGGGCACTGAAGCTTTCTTT.

V is TRBV6-1 and J is TRBJ1-6; no clear D. V lost 1 base, J lost 4 bases, and 11 bases lay in between. Germline-derived CDR1 and CDR2 are MNHNS and SASEGT. CDR3 size: 16 residues. The CDR3 region is CASSEGSAFYNSPLHF. CDR3 coding DNA: TGTGCCAGCAGTGAAGGGTCAGCCTTTTATAATTCACCCCTCCACTTT.

Only a few counts were recorded for this clonotype. V is TRBV28 and J is TRBJ1-4; TRBD1 matches at 8 bases. CDR3 length: 15 residues. V lost 4 bases to trimming and J lost 4 bases; unmatched junction nucleotides: 5. CDR1 is MDHEN, CDR2 SYDVKM, per germline. CDR3 region: CASSSGTGDNEKLFF. The CDR3 region has the DNA TGTGCCAGCAGTTCCGGGACAGGTGATAATGAAAAACTGTTTTTT. The whole variable domain, remainder taken from reference TRBV28 and TRBJ1-4, is DVKVTQSSRYLVKRTGEKVFLECVQDMDHENMFWYRQDPGLGLRLIYFSYDVKMKEKGDIPEGYSVSREKKERFSLILESASTNQTSMYLCASSSGTGDNEKLFFGSGTQLSVL.

This clonotype was counted at least ten times. The V call is TRBV2, the J call TRBJ1-1; D unclear. The CDR3 loop spans 13 amino acids. CDR1 SNHLY and CDR2 FYNNEI come from the germline V gene. Trimming left V 5 bases short and J 3 bases short, with 10 bases between. This chain's CDR3 is CASSPGIYTEAFF. In DNA form, the CDR3 reads TGTGCCAGCAGTCCCGGGATTTACACTGAAGCTTTCTTT.

The CDR3 sequence: CATTGYHQPQHF. CDR3 DNA sequence: TGTGCCACCACAGGGTACCATCAGCCCCAGCATTTT. The V gene is TRBV6-1, the J gene TRBJ1-5; D may be TRBD1 (6 bases). V lost 10 bases and J lost 5, with 12 bases in between. CDR3 length: 12 residues. Germline V lookup: CDR1 MNHNS, CDR2 SASEGT.

The V gene is TRBV10-3, the J gene TRBJ1-1, with a possible D match to TRBD1 (5 bases). The CDR3 has 13 residues. CDR1 and CDR2 from the germline V gene are ENHRY and SYGVKD. Trimming removed 2 bases at V and 11 bases at J, with 15 bases between. The CDR3 protein is CAISEIGGAEAFF. The CDR3 coding sequence is TGTGCCATCAGTGAGATCGGAGGGGCCGAGGCTTTCTTT.

The table lists this clonotype with many counts. This chain uses TRBV4-1 with TRBJ2-1; D remains ambiguous. CDR3 length: 11 amino acids. Germline V gives CDR1 MGHRA, CDR2 YSYEKL. The germline V and J ends were trimmed by 6 bases and 3 bases, with 3 bases remaining between them. This CDR3 reads CASRDYNEQFF. For the CDR3, the DNA is TGCGCCAGCAGGGACTACAATGAGCAGTTCTTC.

The rearrangement joins TRBV7-2 to TRBJ2-1, with TRBD1 matching over 7 bases. The CDR3 has 15 residues. Trimming removed 5 bases from V and 6 bases from J; junction bases left unmatched: 10. From germline, CDR1 is SGHTA and CDR2 FQGNSA. The CDR3 here is CASSRVRDRLNEQFF. For the CDR3, the DNA is TGTGCCAGCAGCCGCGTCCGGGACAGACTCAATGAGCAGTTCTTC.

The V call is TRBV7-2, the J call TRBJ1-6; D is unresolved. Germline-derived CDR1 and CDR2 are SGHTA and FQGNSA. The ends were cut back, 0 bases at V and 11 bases at J, with 14 bases in the middle. The CDR3 consists of 15 residues. The CDR3 nucleotides read TGTGCCAGCAGCTTAGCAGAGGGTAGGAGGACACCCCTCCACTTT. Protein product: CASSLAEGRRTPLHF.

Only a few counts were recorded for this clonotype. The chain uses TRBV10-3 and TRBJ1-1, with D possibly being TRBD1 (5 bases). The CDR3 consists of 14 residues. Germline CDR1 and CDR2: ENHRY and SYGVKD. V was pared by 0 bases and J by 4 bases, with 9 bases between. This CDR3 reads CAISESLGGTEAFF. CDR3 DNA sequence: TGTGCCATCAGTGAGTCTCTGGGGGGCACTGAAGCTTTCTTT.

This clonotype was counted only a few times. The genes are TRBV6-6 and TRBJ1-3; the D is unclear. Deletions cut 6 bases from V and 5 bases from J, with 8 bases between. Germline assignment: CDR1 MNHNY and CDR2 SVGAGI (reference sequence). This CDR3 comprises 12 residues. CDR3 region: CASSLQRNTIYF. CDR3 nucleotide sequence: TGTGCCAGCAGCTTACAGAGAAACACCATATATTTT.

This clonotype has ten or more counts. The V gene is TRBV12-3 or TRBV12-4, the J gene TRBJ2-3; 11 bases fit TRBD2. The CDR3 extends over 16 amino acids. Unmatched junction bases numbered 9, after V lost 4 bases and J lost 6 bases. The CDR3 DNA is TGTGCCAGCAGTTGGATTAGCGGGGGGGCGCCGGATACGCAGTATTTT. Encoded protein: CASSWISGGAPDTQYF.

This clonotype was found many times. The chain couples TRBV7-9 to TRBJ1-5; D is possibly TRBD1 (6 bases). The CDR3 has 16 amino acids. The germline V gene encodes CDR1 SEHNR and CDR2 FQNEAQ (reference sequence). Between the trimmed V and J ends, which lost 4 bases and 0 bases, there was a span of 13 bases. The CDR3 loop reads CASSSVGQSSNQPQHF. In DNA form, the CDR3 reads TGTGCCAGCAGCTCAGTTGGACAGTCTAGCAATCAGCCCCAGCATTTT.

The rearrangement joins TRBV20-1 to TRBJ2-1; unclear D gene. V lost 5 bases and J lost 10, with 18 bases in between. This CDR3 region has 13 residues. The germline V gene has CDR1 DFQATT and CDR2 SNEGSKA (reference sequence). The CDR3 is CSAHRDPEAEQFF. The CDR3 nucleotides read TGCAGTGCTCACAGAGACCCCGAGGCCGAGCAGTTCTTC.

J is TRBJ1-2 and V is TRBV6-2 or TRBV6-3, with TRBD1 matching 9 bases. CDR1 and CDR2 (germline): MNHEY, SVGEGT. The CDR3 length is 16 residues. Trimming at V came to 6 bases and at J to 0 bases, leaving 8 bases not matched to a gene. The CDR3 DNA sequence: TGTGCCAGCAGAGCCGTACACAGGGGGCCTAACTATGGCTACACCTTC. This translates into CASRAVHRGPNYGYTF.

The rearrangement joins TRBV27 to TRBJ1-1; D unresolved. Trimming removed 5 bases from V and 4 bases from J, with 20 bases in between. The CDR3 runs to 16 residues. The germline gives CDR1 MNHEY, CDR2 SMNVEV (reference sequence). The CDR3 is CASSLRPSRWGTEAFF. The CDR3, as DNA: TGTGCCAGCAGTCTACGACCATCGAGATGGGGCACTGAAGCTTTCTTT.